Sequencing of this T cell receptor (beta chain) was carried out in a study of blood T cell repertoires in COVID-19. Background on the study: Collection of acute and convalescent COVID-19 samples took place in the United States, Italy and Spain. PBMCs, B-cell-depleted T cells, or T cells were the source of the cDNA or gDNA that made up the material.

The CDR3 loop spans 20 amino acids. Germline V gene data show CDR1 as MGHRA and CDR2 as YSYEKL. The V segment lost 0 bases and the J segment 0 bases; nucleotides outside the gene matches: 14. Assay used: immunoSEQ multiplex PCR; TCRdb lists only in-frame clones, some missing. This table has some 150,000 clones, approximately 90% appearing once. The study drew participants aged about 18 to 95 years from some 25 US areas. Which cohort a participant joined came from the clinical history participants gave. The sequenced sample consisted of PBMCs or T cells enriched from blood (not recorded which). The chain employs TRBV4-1 and TRBJ2-3, with 8 bases that match TRBD2. The origin of this receptor is a woman in her 30s with acute COVID-19. The CDR3 DNA sequence: TGCGCCAGCAGCCAAGAGGGGGGCGGTAGCGGGATCCTAAGCACAGATACGCAGTATTTT. It translates to CASSQEGGGSGILSTDTQYF.